Listed below are T cell receptor beta chains from one sample, sequenced in a study of T-cell reconstitution after alpha-beta-depleted transplantation in children. TCRdb ran MiXCR on the PCR reads and lists one entry per CDR3 protein. This repertoire shows nearly 550,000 distinct CDR3 sequences, about 16% found once; its top ten account for more than 2.5%. Specimen: PBMCs from the stem cell graft donor, collected from the stem cell graft. The source of these receptors is a human donor who donated a stem cell graft to a child with acute lymphoblastic leukemia. The CDR3 runs from the conserved cysteine through the conserved F or W. Each record gives: V gene, clone size, D gene, J gene, CDR3 DNA, CDR3 protein. D genes are given only for firm matches. Clone size is shown for a subset of rows, as once, few, many or a class of expanded clone.

v_gene: TRBV29-1; abundance: few; d_gene: -; j_gene: TRBJ2-1; CDR3nt: TGCAGCGTTGACGCGGTGAGCTCCTACAATGAGCAGTTCTTC; CDR3aa: CSVDAVSSYNEQFF
v_gene: TRBV4-2; abundance: -; d_gene: -; j_gene: TRBJ2-6; CDR3nt: TGTGCCAGCAGCCCGGTGGGGGTTGGGGGAGACTCCTTCTCTGGGGCCAACGTCCTGACTTTC; CDR3aa: CASSPVGVGGDSFSGANVLTF
v_gene: TRBV15; abundance: few; d_gene: TRBD2; j_gene: TRBJ2-7; CDR3nt: TGTGCCACCAGCAGTTCCCTAGCGGATTCCTACGAGCAGTACTTC; CDR3aa: CATSSSLADSYEQYF
v_gene: TRBV4-1; abundance: few; d_gene: -; j_gene: TRBJ2-7; CDR3nt: TGCGCCAGCAGCCACCCAGACAGGTTTGGGGAGCAGTACTTC; CDR3aa: CASSHPDRFGEQYF
v_gene: TRBV12-3/TRBV12-4; abundance: -; d_gene: TRBD2; j_gene: TRBJ2-1; CDR3nt: TGTGCCAGCTCCGCCGGGACTAGCGGGAGTAGGGTGCAGTTCTTC; CDR3aa: CASSAGTSGSRVQFF
v_gene: TRBV18; abundance: -; d_gene: TRBD2; j_gene: TRBJ2-3; CDR3nt: TGTGCCAGCTCACCACCGGTACTAGCGGGAGTTGATACGCAGTATTTT; CDR3aa: CASSPPVLAGVDTQYF
v_gene: TRBV12-3/TRBV12-4; abundance: -; d_gene: -; j_gene: TRBJ2-3; CDR3nt: TGTGCCAGCAGTTTAGCGTGGAGCGGAGCCCCAGATACGCAGTATTTT; CDR3aa: CASSLAWSGAPDTQYF
v_gene: TRBV20-1; abundance: -; d_gene: TRBD2; j_gene: TRBJ2-1; CDR3nt: TGCAGTGCTAGAGATTATCGGACTAGCGGGACAAGCTCCTACAATGAGCAGTTCTTC; CDR3aa: CSARDYRTSGTSSYNEQFF
v_gene: TRBV4-1; abundance: few; d_gene: -; j_gene: TRBJ2-1; CDR3nt: TGCGCCAGCAGAACGGGAGAAACTTACAATGAGCAGTTCTTC; CDR3aa: CASRTGETYNEQFF
v_gene: TRBV27; abundance: -; d_gene: -; j_gene: TRBJ2-2; CDR3nt: TGTGCCAGCAGTTCTATCCCTGGCGCCACCGGGGAGCTGTTTTTT; CDR3aa: CASSSIPGATGELFF
v_gene: TRBV6-1; abundance: few; d_gene: -; j_gene: TRBJ1-1; CDR3nt: TGTGCCAGCAGCCTGACAGGAGGAAATGAAGCTTTCTTT; CDR3aa: CASSLTGGNEAFF
v_gene: TRBV5-1; abundance: few; d_gene: TRBD1; j_gene: TRBJ1-2; CDR3nt: TGCGCCAGCAGCTTCAGGACAGGGAATTTCGCTAACTATGGCTACACCTTC; CDR3aa: CASSFRTGNFANYGYTF
v_gene: TRBV7-9; abundance: few; d_gene: TRBD1; j_gene: TRBJ2-7; CDR3nt: TGTGCCAGCAGCTTAGTTGGACAGGGCCTCACCTACGAGCAGTACTTC; CDR3aa: CASSLVGQGLTYEQYF
v_gene: TRBV7-9; abundance: few; d_gene: TRBD2; j_gene: TRBJ2-3; CDR3nt: TGTGCCAGCAGCATACCGGGACTAGGGACAGATACGCAGTATTTT; CDR3aa: CASSIPGLGTDTQYF
v_gene: TRBV11-2; abundance: few; d_gene: TRBD2; j_gene: TRBJ2-1; CDR3nt: TGTGCCAGCAGCTGGGACGGGACTAGCGGGGAGCAGTTCTTC; CDR3aa: CASSWDGTSGEQFF
v_gene: TRBV7-9; abundance: -; d_gene: -; j_gene: TRBJ2-5; CDR3nt: TGTGCCAGCAGCCCGCGTTACGAGGGTAAATGGACCCAGTACTTC; CDR3aa: CASSPRYEGKWTQYF
v_gene: TRBV29-1; abundance: -; d_gene: -; j_gene: TRBJ2-7; CDR3nt: TGCAGCGTTGAAGTACAGGGCCACGAGCAGTACTTC; CDR3aa: CSVEVQGHEQYF
v_gene: TRBV20-1; abundance: -; d_gene: -; j_gene: TRBJ1-5; CDR3nt: TGCAGTGCTAGCCCGGGACCGATCCTAGGCAATCAGCCCCAGCATTTT; CDR3aa: CSASPGPILGNQPQHF
v_gene: TRBV12-3/TRBV12-4; abundance: -; d_gene: -; j_gene: TRBJ2-7; CDR3nt: TGTGCCAGCAGTTCCACGAACCGGGCTTACGAGCAGTACTTC; CDR3aa: CASSSTNRAYEQYF
v_gene: TRBV5-5; abundance: -; d_gene: -; j_gene: TRBJ2-7; CDR3nt: TGTGCCAGCAGCCATCCCCCCAGCGGCTCCTACGAGCAGTACTTC; CDR3aa: CASSHPPSGSYEQYF
v_gene: TRBV9; abundance: few; d_gene: TRBD1; j_gene: TRBJ1-6; CDR3nt: TGTGCCAGCAGCGCGGGACAGGGAGGTTCACCCCTCCACTTT; CDR3aa: CASSAGQGGSPLHF
v_gene: TRBV18; abundance: -; d_gene: -; j_gene: TRBJ1-1; CDR3nt: TGTGCCAGCTCCATCGACAGTGTTGCCACTGAAGCTTTCTTT; CDR3aa: CASSIDSVATEAFF
v_gene: TRBV20-1; abundance: -; d_gene: -; j_gene: TRBJ2-2; CDR3nt: TGCAGTGCTAGCGGTTGGAGCGGGGAGCTGTTTTTT; CDR3aa: CSASGWSGELFF
v_gene: TRBV3-1; abundance: -; d_gene: -; j_gene: TRBJ1-1; CDR3nt: TGTGCCAGCAGTAACGGGGGGCGCGGAGACACTGAAGCTTTCTTT; CDR3aa: CASSNGGRGDTEAFF
v_gene: TRBV9; abundance: -; d_gene: -; j_gene: TRBJ1-1; CDR3nt: TGTGCCAGCAGCGTAGAGTTGAACACTGAAGCTTTCTTT; CDR3aa: CASSVELNTEAFF
v_gene: TRBV11-2; abundance: -; d_gene: TRBD1; j_gene: TRBJ2-1; CDR3nt: TGTGCCAGCAGCTTAGAGTGGGGCGGGACAGGGACGATCGTTGAGCAGTTCTTC; CDR3aa: CASSLEWGGTGTIVEQFF
v_gene: TRBV5-1; abundance: many; d_gene: -; j_gene: TRBJ2-5; CDR3nt: TGCGCCAGCAGCGAGGGACACACCCAAGAGACCCAGTACTTC; CDR3aa: CASSEGHTQETQYF
v_gene: TRBV29-1; abundance: many; d_gene: -; j_gene: TRBJ2-2; CDR3nt: TGCAGCGTTGAAGCAGCCCTGGGGGGGGAGCTGTTTTTT; CDR3aa: CSVEAALGGELFF
v_gene: TRBV6-1; abundance: few; d_gene: -; j_gene: TRBJ1-3; CDR3nt: TGTGCCAGCACCGGAGGGCAGTCTGGCTCTGGAAACACCATATATTTT; CDR3aa: CASTGGQSGSGNTIYF
v_gene: TRBV6-1; abundance: few; d_gene: TRBD1; j_gene: TRBJ1-1; CDR3nt: TGTGCCAGTGGGACAGGGTGGAACACTGAAGCTTTCTTT; CDR3aa: CASGTGWNTEAFF
v_gene: TRBV20-1; abundance: -; d_gene: TRBD1; j_gene: TRBJ1-1; CDR3nt: TGCAGTGCTAGATTTGACAGGGCTATGAACACTGAAGCTTTCTTT; CDR3aa: CSARFDRAMNTEAFF
v_gene: TRBV5-1; abundance: few; d_gene: -; j_gene: TRBJ2-7; CDR3nt: TGCGCCAGCCGGGATCAGACGAGGTACGAGCAGTACTTC; CDR3aa: CASRDQTRYEQYF
v_gene: TRBV7-9; abundance: -; d_gene: -; j_gene: TRBJ1-2; CDR3nt: TGTGCCAGCAGCTTAGCGCACGCAGACTATGGCTACACCTTC; CDR3aa: CASSLAHADYGYTF
v_gene: TRBV6-5; abundance: -; d_gene: -; j_gene: TRBJ2-1; CDR3nt: TGTGCCAGCAGTTACGACGGGCCCAATGAGCAGTTCTTC; CDR3aa: CASSYDGPNEQFF
v_gene: TRBV6-1; abundance: -; d_gene: -; j_gene: TRBJ2-3; CDR3nt: TGTGCCAGCAGCCCCAAAGGCAGGGTGACCCGCACAGATACGCAGTATTTT; CDR3aa: CASSPKGRVTRTDTQYF
v_gene: TRBV12-3/TRBV12-4; abundance: few; d_gene: -; j_gene: TRBJ1-2; CDR3nt: TGTGCCAGCAGTTTAGACAGGCCCTACTATGGCTACACCTTC; CDR3aa: CASSLDRPYYGYTF
v_gene: TRBV4-1; abundance: few; d_gene: -; j_gene: TRBJ2-1; CDR3nt: TGCGCCAGCAGCCCCCGGCCAGGACCGAGGGATGAGCAGTTCTTC; CDR3aa: CASSPRPGPRDEQFF
v_gene: TRBV5-1; abundance: -; d_gene: -; j_gene: TRBJ2-7; CDR3nt: TGCGCCAGCAGCGCGACCCACTACGAGCAGTACTTC; CDR3aa: CASSATHYEQYF
v_gene: TRBV27; abundance: -; d_gene: -; j_gene: TRBJ2-2; CDR3nt: TGTGCCAGCAGTCCTATGAACCCCCTCCAGGGTGACACCGGGGAGCTGTTTTTT; CDR3aa: CASSPMNPLQGDTGELFF
v_gene: TRBV25-1; abundance: -; d_gene: TRBD2; j_gene: TRBJ2-5; CDR3nt: TGTGCCAGCAGTGTCGGAGCGGGGGGGGAGACCCAGTACTTC; CDR3aa: CASSVGAGGETQYF
v_gene: TRBV5-1; abundance: few; d_gene: TRBD1; j_gene: TRBJ2-7; CDR3nt: TGCGCCAGCAGCTTGGGGACAGGGGGAAACTACGAGCAGTACTTC; CDR3aa: CASSLGTGGNYEQYF
v_gene: TRBV27; abundance: -; d_gene: -; j_gene: TRBJ1-1; CDR3nt: TGTGCCAGCAGAGCCGGGTCGCTAAGCCCGAACACTGAAGCTTTCTTT; CDR3aa: CASRAGSLSPNTEAFF
v_gene: TRBV9; abundance: few; d_gene: TRBD1; j_gene: TRBJ1-1; CDR3nt: TGTGCCAGCAGCGCGGGACGGGACAGGGGGATTCTGAACACTGAAGCTTTCTTT; CDR3aa: CASSAGRDRGILNTEAFF
v_gene: TRBV10-3; abundance: -; d_gene: TRBD2; j_gene: TRBJ2-7; CDR3nt: TGTGCCATCAGCCCTAGCGGGAGTAGATACGAGCAGTACTTC; CDR3aa: CAISPSGSRYEQYF
v_gene: TRBV3-1; abundance: many; d_gene: -; j_gene: TRBJ2-7; CDR3nt: TGTGCCAGCAGCCAAACGGACGAGCAGTACTTC; CDR3aa: CASSQTDEQYF
v_gene: TRBV29-1; abundance: few; d_gene: TRBD1; j_gene: TRBJ1-4; CDR3nt: TGCAGCGTTGAAGGGGCGACAGGGCTTAATGAAAAACTGTTTTTT; CDR3aa: CSVEGATGLNEKLFF
v_gene: TRBV12-3/TRBV12-4; abundance: few; d_gene: -; j_gene: TRBJ1-2; CDR3nt: TGTGCCAGCAGTCCACAGGCCAACTATGGCTACACCTTC; CDR3aa: CASSPQANYGYTF